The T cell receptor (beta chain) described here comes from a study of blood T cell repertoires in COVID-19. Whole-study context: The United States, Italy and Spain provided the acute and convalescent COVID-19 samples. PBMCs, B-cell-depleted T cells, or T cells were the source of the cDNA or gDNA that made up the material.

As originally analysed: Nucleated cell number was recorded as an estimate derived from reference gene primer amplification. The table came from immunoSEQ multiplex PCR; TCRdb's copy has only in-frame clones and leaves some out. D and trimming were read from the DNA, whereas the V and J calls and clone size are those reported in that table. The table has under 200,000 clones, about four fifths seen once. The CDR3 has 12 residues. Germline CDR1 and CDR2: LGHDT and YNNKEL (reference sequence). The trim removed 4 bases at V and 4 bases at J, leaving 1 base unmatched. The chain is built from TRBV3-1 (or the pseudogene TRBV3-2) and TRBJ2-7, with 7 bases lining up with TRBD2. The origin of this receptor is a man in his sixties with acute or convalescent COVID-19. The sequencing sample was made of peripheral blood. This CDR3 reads CASSLGGYEQYF. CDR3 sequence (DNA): TGTGCCAGCAGCCTCGGGGGGTACGAGCAGTACTTC.